Shown below are 22 T cell receptor beta chains from a single sample sequenced in a study of cytomegalovirus exposure and HLA in healthy donors. A multiplex PCR was run with 60 Vbeta primers and 13 Jbeta primers. This table comes from immunoSEQ multiplex PCR, and its TCRdb copy is limited to in-frame clones, with some not included. The sample includes approximately 58,000 clones. The sample consisted of PBMCs. Every receptor here comes from a man aged 18 to 29 in good health and CMV-seropositive.

The CDR3 reads CASSSSDEQYF. CDR3 coding DNA: TGTGCCAGCAGTTCCTCGGACGAGCAGTACTTC. V is TRBV28 and J is TRBJ2-7; D unresolved. Germline V lookup: CDR1 MDHEN, CDR2 SYDVKM. The CDR3 runs to 11 residues. V lost 4 bases to trimming and J lost 5 bases, with 6 bases between them.

The DNA for the CDR3 is TGTGCCAGTAGTATTCGCCTAGCGGGAGGGCCTTTTGGCAATGAGCAGTTCTTC. Translated: CASSIRLAGGPFGNEQFF. V is TRBV19 and J is TRBJ2-1; 12 bases are shared with TRBD2. After removal of 3 bases from V and 6 bases from J, the junction contained 12 bases not matched to a gene. The germline CDR1 and CDR2 sequences are LNHDA and SQIVND (reference sequence). The CDR3 loop spans 18 amino acids.

The V and J genes are TRBV4-1 and TRBJ2-2; no clear D. CDR3 length equals 11 residues. Per the germline V gene, CDR1 is MGHRA and CDR2 is YSYEKL. The V end lost 10 bases, the J end lost 3 bases, and 6 bases lay between the germline ends. The DNA for the CDR3 is TGCGCCACCCCTGACACCGGGGAGCTGTTTTTT. It encodes CATPDTGELFF.

CDR3 in DNA: TGTGCCACCGCGGAGGGCCCACCTCCCTACAATGAGCAGTTCTTC. Encoded protein: CATAEGPPPYNEQFF. The rearrangement joins TRBV19 to TRBJ2-1; a weak D match, TRBD2 (6 bases). CDR1 and CDR2 from the germline V gene are LNHDA and SQIVND (reference sequence). V was clipped by 10 bases and J by 2 bases, with 18 bases between them. This CDR3 is built from 15 residues. The whole variable domain, filled in from reference TRBV19 and TRBJ2-1, reads DGGITQSPKYLFRKEGQNVTLSCEQNLNHDAMYWYRQDPGQGLRLIYYSQIVNDFQKGDIAEGYSVSREKKESFPLTVTSAQKNPTAFYLCATAEGPPPYNEQFFGPGTRLTVL.

The chain couples TRBV29-1 to TRBJ2-3; TRBD2 might be the D (6 bases). The germline V gene encodes CDR1 SQVTM and CDR2 ANQGSEA. The CDR3 totals 14 residues. Trimming shortened V by 4 bases and J by 5 bases, and 16 bases separated the two germline ends. CDR3 sequence (DNA): TGCAGCGTTGTAACGCTAGCGATAGGAGATACGCAGTATTTT. It translates to CSVVTLAIGDTQYF.

The V gene is TRBV7-9, the J gene TRBJ2-3; D is possibly TRBD1 (5 bases). The V gene lost 8 bases and the J gene lost 1 base, with 13 bases spanning the gap. The CDR3 spans 14 residues. CDR1 SEHNR and CDR2 FQNEAQ come from the germline V gene (reference sequence). DNA of the CDR3: TGTGCCAGCTCGGTGGTAGGGGGCACAGATACGCAGTATTTT. Translating it yields CASSVVGGTDTQYF.

The chain links TRBV27 to TRBJ2-5, with a possible D match to TRBD2 (7 bases). The CDR3 length is 14 residues. Germline CDR1 MNHEY, CDR2 SMNVEV (reference sequence). V was pared by 11 bases and J by 5 bases, with 21 bases between. The CDR3 sequence: CALVGRKGGETQYF. CDR3 nucleotides: TGTGCCCTCGTCGGTAGAAAGGGGGGGGAGACCCAGTACTTC.

The chain couples TRBV13 to TRBJ2-7, with 8 nucleotides matching TRBD2. CDR1 PRHDT and CDR2 FYEKMQ come from the germline V gene (reference sequence). The CDR3 sequence is 15 residues long. V lost 5 bases to trimming and J lost 3 bases; unmatched junction nucleotides: 9. Written as DNA, the CDR3 is TGTGCCAGCAGCGCTAGAGCGGGAGCCGTCTACGAGCAGTACTTC. Translation gives CASSARAGAVYEQYF.

The chain links TRBV19 to TRBJ2-2, with D hard to call. Trimming took off 4 bases at V and 1 base at J, with 7 bases between the two ends. Germline-derived CDR1 and CDR2 are LNHDA and SQIVND (reference sequence). The length of the CDR3 is 14 residues. The CDR3 DNA reads TGTGCCAGTAGTACAGCGATGAACACCGGGGAGCTGTTTTTT. It translates to CASSTAMNTGELFF.

The CDR3 protein is CASTGLSGELFF. The DNA for the CDR3 is TGCGCCAGCACGGGGTTGTCCGGGGAGCTGTTTTTT. The V and J genes are TRBV10-2 and TRBJ2-2; a weak D match, TRBD2 (5 bases). The CDR3 length is 12 residues. The V end was cut by 7 bases, the J end by 6 bases, with 9 bases between. Per the germline V gene, CDR1 is WSHSY and CDR2 is SAAADI.

The chain is built from TRBV13 and TRBJ2-7; 7 bases line up with TRBD1. CDR1 is PRHDT and CDR2 is FYEKMQ in the germline V gene (reference sequence). The J segment lost 0 bases and the V segment lost 3 bases, leaving 8 bases of the junction unmatched. The CDR3 runs to 16 residues. The CDR3: CASSLRGRDSSYEQYF. The CDR3 coding sequence is TGTGCCAGCAGCTTGAGAGGAAGGGACAGCTCCTACGAGCAGTACTTC.

This rearrangement joins TRBV1 to TRBJ1-6; the D segment call TRBD1 is taken from the table without a DNA check. TRBV1 is noted as a pseudogene. This CDR3 region has 16 residues. CDR3 loop: CTSTRVGASCNSPLHF. The DNA of the CDR3 is TGCACCAGCACCAGGGTAGGGGCGTCTTGTAATTCACCCCTCCACTTT.

The chain joins TRBV27 to TRBJ1-1; D ambiguous. CDR1 MNHEY and CDR2 SMNVEV come from the germline V gene (reference sequence). Trimming removed 0 bases at V and 4 bases at J, with 15 bases between. This CDR3 contains 16 residues. CDR3 coding DNA: TGTGCCAGCAGTTTATCCGCAGCCACGGGGTCCACTGAAGCTTTCTTT. It translates to CASSLSAATGSTEAFF.

The CDR3 is CASSPDSTPDTQYF. CDR3 DNA sequence: TGTGCCAGCAGCCCCGATTCGACTCCAGATACGCAGTATTTT. The chain couples TRBV7-3 to TRBJ2-3; D gene unclear. Trimming pared 5 bases from V and 4 bases from J, leaving 13 bases between. Germline CDR1 is SGHTA and CDR2 is FQGTGA. The CDR3 length is 14 residues.

The chain uses TRBV6-5 and TRBJ2-7; no reliable D call. Germline CDR1 MNHEY, CDR2 SVGAGI. The V end was cut by 6 bases, the J end by 2 bases, with 5 bases between. This CDR3 spans 11 amino acids. CDR3 DNA: TGTGCCAGCAGCTTTACCTACGAGCAGTACTTC. It encodes CASSFTYEQYF.

This CDR3 is CAGGRSGRAGNIQYF. For the CDR3, the DNA is TGTGCTGGGGGGAGAAGTGGGAGGGCCGGAAACATTCAGTACTTC. V usage is TRBV30 and J usage is TRBJ2-4, with TRBD2 identical over 7 bases. The CDR3 contains 15 residues. CDR1 and CDR2 from the germline V gene are GTSNPN and SVGIG (reference sequence). Combining the CDR3 with reference TRBV30 and TRBJ2-4 gives the whole variable domain SQTIHQWPATLVQPVGSPLSLECTVEGTSNPNLYWYRQAAGRGLQLLFYSVGIGQISSEVPQNLSASRPQDRQFILSSKKLLLSDSGFYLCAGGRSGRAGNIQYFGAGTRLSVL.

This chain connects TRBV30 to TRBJ2-2; 9 bases match TRBD2. The length of the CDR3 is 18 residues. Trimming at V came to 3 bases and at J to 5 bases, leaving 16 bases not matched to a gene. Looked up from germline, CDR1 is GTSNPN and CDR2 is SVGIG (reference sequence). The CDR3 sequence: CAWRRYSGSRSSTGELFF. The CDR3 DNA reads as TGTGCCTGGAGACGATATAGCGGGAGCCGCTCAAGTACCGGGGAGCTGTTTTTT.

V usage is TRBV6-6 and J usage is TRBJ2-7, with TRBD2 matching 11 bases. This CDR3 is 14 amino acids long. CDR1 MNHNY and CDR2 SVGAGI come from the germline V gene (reference sequence). The V gene end was trimmed by 2 bases and the J gene end by 6 bases; junction bases not matched to a gene: 3. This CDR3 is CASSYSLAGGEQYF. The CDR3 DNA is TGTGCCAGCAGTTACAGTCTAGCGGGAGGCGAGCAGTACTTC.

This chain links TRBV28 with TRBJ2-3, with TRBD2 matching over 14 bases. Germline assignment: CDR1 MDHEN and CDR2 SYDVKM. V was clipped by 7 bases and J by 2 bases; unmatched bases: 14. The CDR3 is 19 residues long. CDR3 protein: CASNPPGLAGVAHTDTQYF. The CDR3 DNA reads as TGTGCCAGCAACCCCCCGGGACTAGCGGGAGTGGCACACACAGATACGCAGTATTTT.

The chain recombines TRBV5-1 with TRBJ2-5, with TRBD2 matching 10 bases. The J call may be mistaken, given a closer DNA end match to TRBJ2-7. Germline CDR1 is SGHRS and CDR2 is YFSETQ. This CDR3 has 13 residues. For the CDR3, the DNA is TGCGCCAGCAGCTCACTAGCGGGGTACGAGCAGTACTTC. Encoded protein: CASSSLAGYEQYF.

V gene TRBV11-2 combines with J gene TRBJ1-2; 7 bases match TRBD1. V trimming: 5 bases; J trimming: 6 bases; junction bases outside the gene matches: 15. CDR1 SGHAT and CDR2 FQNNGV come from the germline V gene. The CDR3 runs to 16 residues. The CDR3: CASSPRRRGLVDGYTF. In DNA, the CDR3 is TGTGCCAGCAGCCCCCGGAGAAGGGGGCTAGTTGATGGCTACACCTTC.

The chain combines TRBV11-2 with TRBJ1-2; 7 bases align to TRBD1. CDR3 length: 16 amino acids. Germline loops: CDR1 SGHAT, CDR2 FQNNGV. Trimming cost V 2 bases and J 7 bases; bases outside gene matches: 13. The CDR3 region has the DNA TGTGCCAGCAGCTTATTTCTCGGACAGGAAAAGCCTGGCTACACCTTC. This codes for CASSLFLGQEKPGYTF. The full variable domain, its missing parts supplied by reference TRBV11-2 and TRBJ1-2, is EAGVAQSPRYKIIEKRQSVAFWCNPISGHATLYWYQQILGQGPKLLIQFQNNGVVDDSQLPKDRFSAERLKGVDSTLKIQPAKLEDSAVYLCASSLFLGQEKPGYTFGSGTRLTVV.